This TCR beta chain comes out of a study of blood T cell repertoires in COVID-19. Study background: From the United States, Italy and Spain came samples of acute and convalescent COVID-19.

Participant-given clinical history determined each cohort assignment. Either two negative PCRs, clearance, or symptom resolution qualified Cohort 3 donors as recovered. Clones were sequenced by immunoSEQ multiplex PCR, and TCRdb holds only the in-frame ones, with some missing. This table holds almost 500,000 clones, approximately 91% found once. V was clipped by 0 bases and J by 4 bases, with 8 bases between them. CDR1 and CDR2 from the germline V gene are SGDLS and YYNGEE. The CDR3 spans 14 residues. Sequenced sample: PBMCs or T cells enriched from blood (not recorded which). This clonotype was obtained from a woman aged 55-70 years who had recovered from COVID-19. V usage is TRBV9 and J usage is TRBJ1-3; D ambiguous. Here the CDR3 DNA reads TGTGCCAGCAGCGTAGGGGCTCCCGGAAACACCATATATTTT. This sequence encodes CASSVGAPGNTIYF.